The clone carrying this TCR beta chain turned up a few times. Its target is not known. In TCRdb, the RT-PCR reads were re-called with MiXCR into one record per CDR3 protein. The top ten clones hold under 14% of a sample with roughly 700,000 distinct CDR3 sequences, approximately 15% of them seen once. Trimming shortened V by 0 bases and J by 11 bases, and 17 bases separated the two germline ends. Germline lookup yields CDR1 SEHNR and CDR2 FQNEAQ (reference sequence). The CDR3 sequence is 15 residues long. This entry belongs to a study of response to subunit inactivated influenza vaccine. Study results and limitations: Each seasonal influenza vaccination recruits few new T cells, the authors suggested.

This specimen consisted of PBMCs from blood, obtained approximately 12 days after vaccination. The TCR originated in a man in his forties or fifties who received an inactivated influenza vaccine. The chain joins TRBV7-9 to TRBJ2-1; a weak D match, TRBD2 (6 bases). This chain's CDR3 is CASSLAYFTGVQQFF. The CDR3 DNA reads as TGTGCCAGCAGCTTAGCGTATTTTACGGGGGTTCAGCAGTTCTTC.